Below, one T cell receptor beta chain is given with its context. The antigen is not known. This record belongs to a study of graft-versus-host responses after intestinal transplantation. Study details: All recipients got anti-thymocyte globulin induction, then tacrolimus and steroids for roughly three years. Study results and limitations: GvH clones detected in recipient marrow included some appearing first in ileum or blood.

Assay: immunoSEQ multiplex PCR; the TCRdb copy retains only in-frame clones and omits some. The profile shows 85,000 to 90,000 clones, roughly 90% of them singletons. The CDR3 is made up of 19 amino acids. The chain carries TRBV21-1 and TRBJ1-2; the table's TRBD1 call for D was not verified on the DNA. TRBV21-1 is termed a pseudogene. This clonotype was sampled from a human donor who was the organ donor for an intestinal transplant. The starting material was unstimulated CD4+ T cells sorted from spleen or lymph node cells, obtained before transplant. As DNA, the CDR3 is TGTGCCAGCAGCAAAGTCAGTTCCCGAGACAGGGAGCCTAACTATGGCTACACCTTC. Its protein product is CASSKVSSRDREPNYGYTF.